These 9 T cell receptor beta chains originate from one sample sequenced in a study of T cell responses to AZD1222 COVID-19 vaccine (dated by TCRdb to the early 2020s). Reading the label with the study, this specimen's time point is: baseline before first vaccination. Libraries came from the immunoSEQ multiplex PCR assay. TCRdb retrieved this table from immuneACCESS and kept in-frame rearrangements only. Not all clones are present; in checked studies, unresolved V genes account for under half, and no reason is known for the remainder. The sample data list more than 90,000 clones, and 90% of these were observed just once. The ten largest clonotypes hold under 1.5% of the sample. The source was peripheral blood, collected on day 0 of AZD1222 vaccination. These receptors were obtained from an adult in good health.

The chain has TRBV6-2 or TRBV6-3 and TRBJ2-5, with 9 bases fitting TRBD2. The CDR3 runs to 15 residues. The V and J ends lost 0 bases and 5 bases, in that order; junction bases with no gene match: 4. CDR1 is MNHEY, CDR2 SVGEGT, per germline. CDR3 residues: CASSYSSGGVETQYF. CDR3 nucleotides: TGTGCCAGCAGTTACTCTAGCGGGGGTGTGGAGACCCAGTACTTC.

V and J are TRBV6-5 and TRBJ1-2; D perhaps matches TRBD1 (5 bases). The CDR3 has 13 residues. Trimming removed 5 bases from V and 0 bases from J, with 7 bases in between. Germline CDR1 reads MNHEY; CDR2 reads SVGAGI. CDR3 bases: TGTGCCAGCAGTACGACAGCTAACTATGGCTACACCTTC. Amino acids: CASSTTANYGYTF.

CDR3 loop: CASSKGWGRTFREQYF. In nucleotides, the CDR3 is TGTGCCAGCAGCAAAGGCTGGGGCAGGACCTTTCGGGAGCAGTACTTC. The rearrangement links TRBV21-1 to TRBJ2-7; the table's D call, TRBD1, has no DNA check behind it. TRBV21-1 represents a pseudogene. The CDR3 is made up of 16 amino acids.

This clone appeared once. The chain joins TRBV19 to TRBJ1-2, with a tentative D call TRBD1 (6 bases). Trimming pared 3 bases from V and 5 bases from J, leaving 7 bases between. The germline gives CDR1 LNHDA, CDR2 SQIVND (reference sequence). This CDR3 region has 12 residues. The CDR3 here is CASSITGYGYTF. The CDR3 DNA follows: TGTGCCAGTAGTATCACAGGGTATGGCTACACCTTC.

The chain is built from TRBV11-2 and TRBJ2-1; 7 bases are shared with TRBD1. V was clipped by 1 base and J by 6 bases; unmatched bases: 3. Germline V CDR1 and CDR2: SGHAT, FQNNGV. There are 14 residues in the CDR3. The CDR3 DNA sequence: TGTGCCAGCAGCTTAGGACAGGGTTCCAATGAGCAGTTCTTC. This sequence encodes CASSLGQGSNEQFF.

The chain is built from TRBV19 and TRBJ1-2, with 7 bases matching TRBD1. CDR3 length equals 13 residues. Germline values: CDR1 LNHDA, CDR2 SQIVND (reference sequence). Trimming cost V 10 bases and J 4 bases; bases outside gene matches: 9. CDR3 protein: CATAPGTVYGYTF. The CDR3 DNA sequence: TGTGCCACCGCACCCGGGACAGTCTATGGCTACACCTTC.

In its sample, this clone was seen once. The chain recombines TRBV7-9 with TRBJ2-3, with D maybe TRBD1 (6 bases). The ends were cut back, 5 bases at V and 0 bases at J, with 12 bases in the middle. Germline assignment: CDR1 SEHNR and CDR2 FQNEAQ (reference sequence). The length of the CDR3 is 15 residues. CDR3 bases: TGTGCCAGCAGCCGAGAGGGGGACAGCACAGATACGCAGTATTTT. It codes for CASSREGDSTDTQYF.

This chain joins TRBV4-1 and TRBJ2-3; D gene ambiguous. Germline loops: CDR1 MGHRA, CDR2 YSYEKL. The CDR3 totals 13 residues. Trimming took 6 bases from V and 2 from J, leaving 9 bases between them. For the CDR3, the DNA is TGCGCCAGCAGGGGATGGGTCACAGATACGCAGTATTTT. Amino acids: CASRGWVTDTQYF.

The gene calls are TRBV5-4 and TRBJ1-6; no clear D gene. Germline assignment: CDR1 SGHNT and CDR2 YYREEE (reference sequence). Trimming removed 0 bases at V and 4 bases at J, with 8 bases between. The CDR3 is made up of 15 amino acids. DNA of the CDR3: TGTGCCAGCAGCTTGGTGGGCCAATATAATTCACCCCTCCACTTT. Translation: CASSLVGQYNSPLHF. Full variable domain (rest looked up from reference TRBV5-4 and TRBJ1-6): ETGVTQSPTHLIKTRGQQVTLRCSSQSGHNTVSWYQQALGQGPQFIFQYYREEENGRGNFPPRFSGLQFPNYSSELNVNALELDDSALYLCASSLVGQYNSPLHFGNGTRLTVT.